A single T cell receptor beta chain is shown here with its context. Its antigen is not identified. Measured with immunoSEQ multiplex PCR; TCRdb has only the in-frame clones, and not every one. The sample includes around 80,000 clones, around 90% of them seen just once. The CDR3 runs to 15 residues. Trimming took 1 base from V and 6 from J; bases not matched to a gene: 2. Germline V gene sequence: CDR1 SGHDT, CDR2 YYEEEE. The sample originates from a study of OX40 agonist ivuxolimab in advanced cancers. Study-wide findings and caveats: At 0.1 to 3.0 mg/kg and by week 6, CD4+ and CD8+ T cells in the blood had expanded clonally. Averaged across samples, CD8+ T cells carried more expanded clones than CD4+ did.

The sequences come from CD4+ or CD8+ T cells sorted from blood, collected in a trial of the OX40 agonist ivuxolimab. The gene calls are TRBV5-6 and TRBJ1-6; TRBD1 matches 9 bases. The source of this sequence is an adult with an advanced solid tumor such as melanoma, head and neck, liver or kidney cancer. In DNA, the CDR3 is TGTGCCAGCAGCTTGAGACAGGGGGGTAATTCACCCCTCCACTTT. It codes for CASSLRQGGNSPLHF.